This TCR beta chain originates from a study of CD8+CD57+ T cells in acquired aplastic anemia. Individuals selected for sequencing had exhibited CD8+CD57+ cell expansion on flow cytometry. The CDR3 has 13 residues. V lost 5 bases, J lost 3 bases, and 8 bases lay in between. Germline V gene lookup returns CDR1 ENHRY and CDR2 SYGVKD. This clonotype has ten or more counts. TCR beta VDJ and CDR3 profiles were obtained from a genomic DNA template. TCRdb re-called the reads through MiXCR, storing one row per CDR3 protein. This table has about 470,000 distinct CDR3 sequences, roughly a third appearing once. Sequencing input: sorted CD4+, CD8+, or CD8+CD57+ T cells (not recorded which) from PBMCs. The V gene is TRBV10-3, the J gene TRBJ1-5; D is undetermined. The sequence derives from a human donor with aplastic anemia. This chain's CDR3 is CAISRADNQPQHF. CDR3 sequence (DNA): TGTGCCATCAGTAGGGCAGACAATCAGCCCCAGCATTTT.